Below, 17 T cell receptor beta chains from the same sample are listed, as sequenced in a study of Ad26.COV2.S vaccination and SARS-CoV-2 variants. Indicated treatment: 15 to 20 received Ad26.COV2.S at low or high dose, single or two shots; roughly 5 received placebo; per-sample allocation not given. On day 63 after the first injection, vaccine and placebo recipients gave samples. The table came from immunoSEQ multiplex PCR; TCRdb's copy has only in-frame clones and leaves some out. This table holds 430,000 or so clones, around 90% found once. The sample was peripheral blood, taken in a trial of Ad26.COV2.S vaccine versus placebo. These receptors were taken from a person between 18 and 59 years old who received the Ad26.COV2.S COVID-19 vaccine or a placebo.

The rearrangement joins TRBV5-4 to TRBJ1-2; D ambiguous. CDR1 is SGHNT and CDR2 is YYREEE in the germline V gene (reference sequence). Trimming left V 1 base short and J 4 bases short, with 14 bases between. CDR3 size: 15 residues. CDR3 in DNA: TGTGCCAGCAGCTTGTTGGAGGGATCGGTCTATGGCTACACCTTC. Its protein product is CASSLLEGSVYGYTF. Full variable domain (outside the CDR3, taken from reference TRBV5-4 and TRBJ1-2): ETGVTQSPTHLIKTRGQQVTLRCSSQSGHNTVSWYQQALGQGPQFIFQYYREEENGRGNFPPRFSGLQFPNYSSELNVNALELDDSALYLCASSLLEGSVYGYTFGSGTRLTVV.

The rearrangement uses TRBV27 and TRBJ1-5, with D possibly TRBD1 on 6 matching bases. CDR1 MNHEY and CDR2 SMNVEV come from the germline V gene (reference sequence). V was trimmed by 6 bases and J by 1 base, leaving 16 bases between them. This CDR3 has 16 residues. CDR3 nucleotides: TGTGCCAGCAGCCAGGGGCAGGGTAAGAGCAATCAGCCCCAGCATTTT. Translation: CASSQGQGKSNQPQHF.

The chain combines TRBV11-3 with TRBJ2-1; D is unclear. Per the germline V gene, CDR1 is SGHNT and CDR2 is YENEEA. The CDR3 loop spans 16 amino acids. The V end lost 1 base, the J end lost 8 bases, and 18 bases lay between the germline ends. The CDR3 nucleotides are TGTGCCAGCAGCTTAGGGTTAGCCCATTTTAAGGATGAGCAGTTCTTC. It yields the protein CASSLGLAHFKDEQFF.

The rearrangement uses TRBV5-1 and TRBJ2-7, with TRBD1 matching over 10 bases. The V and J ends lost 0 bases and 2 bases, in that order; junction bases with no gene match: 14. The CDR3 runs 19 residues. Germline values: CDR1 SGHRS, CDR2 YFSETQ. The CDR3 nucleotides are TGCGCCAGCAGCTTGGATTTCGGGACAGGGGCGCTGGGTCCCTACGAGCAGTACTTC. This gives the protein CASSLDFGTGALGPYEQYF.

The chain carries TRBV6-1 and TRBJ2-4, with D tentatively TRBD1 (6 bases). Trimming took off 1 base at V and 0 bases at J, with 13 bases between the two ends. The CDR3 contains 17 residues. Germline values: CDR1 MNHNS, CDR2 SASEGT. The CDR3 loop reads CASSEVWGQLAKNIQYF. In DNA form, the CDR3 reads TGTGCCAGCAGTGAAGTATGGGGGCAGCTAGCCAAAAACATTCAGTACTTC.

Here the CDR3 reads CASSWTSDTQYF. The CDR3 DNA is TGTGCCAGCAGCTGGACCTCAGATACGCAGTATTTT. The V and J genes are TRBV5-6 and TRBJ2-3; unclear D gene. Germline V CDR1 and CDR2: SGHDT, YYEEEE. The CDR3 has 12 residues. Trimming left V 3 bases short and J 4 bases short, with 6 bases between.

The chain recombines TRBV28 with TRBJ1-1, with 9 nucleotides matching TRBD1. The CDR3 runs to 16 residues. Germline-derived CDR1 and CDR2 are MDHEN and SYDVKM. Losses at the gene ends were 6 bases for V and 4 bases for J; bases not matched to a gene: 12. In nucleotides, the CDR3 is TGTGCCAGCAGCTCGCCCGGGACAGGGCTGGGCACTGAAGCTTTCTTT. Translated, it gives CASSSPGTGLGTEAFF.

The chain recombines TRBV19 with TRBJ1-5; the D gene is possibly TRBD1 (5 bases). Trimming stripped 1 base from V and 3 bases from J, with 10 bases between. CDR3 length: 15 residues. CDR1 is LNHDA, CDR2 SQIVND, per germline (reference sequence). The CDR3 is CASSIVTGFNQPQHF. DNA of the CDR3: TGTGCCAGTAGTATAGTCACAGGCTTCAATCAGCCCCAGCATTTT.

The chain is built from TRBV9 and TRBJ1-5; 9 bases align to TRBD1. The CDR3 sequence is 18 residues long. Unmatched junction bases numbered 13, after V lost 4 bases and J lost 2 bases. Looked up from germline, CDR1 is SGDLS and CDR2 is YYNGEE. CDR3 nucleotides: TGTGCCAGCAGCCCCCATTGGCCGGGACAGGGAGGCAATCAGCCCCAGCATTTT. Protein product: CASSPHWPGQGGNQPQHF.

The gene calls are TRBV7-9 and TRBJ2-1; D perhaps matches TRBD2 (6 bases). The V end lost 5 bases, the J end lost 2 bases, and 16 bases lay between the germline ends. This CDR3 spans 16 amino acids. Germline V gene sequence: CDR1 SEHNR, CDR2 FQNEAQ (reference sequence). CDR3 in amino acids: CASSPRSGATYNEQFF. DNA of the CDR3: TGTGCCAGCAGCCCCCGCTCGGGAGCCACCTACAATGAGCAGTTCTTC.

This chain joins TRBV6-5 and TRBJ2-5; D not resolved. CDR3 length equals 15 residues. Trimming stripped 6 bases from V and 1 base from J, with 15 bases between. CDR1 is MNHEY and CDR2 is SVGAGI in the germline V gene. The CDR3 bases are TGTGCCAGCAGCCAACTGGACGGGTTCCAAGAGACCCAGTACTTC. This gives the protein CASSQLDGFQETQYF.

CDR3 sequence: CASSQDGDGSYNEQFF. CDR3 DNA sequence: TGCGCCAGCAGCCAAGATGGCGACGGGTCCTACAATGAGCAGTTCTTC. V usage is TRBV4-3 and J usage is TRBJ2-1; D call uncertain. Germline CDR1 reads LGHNA; CDR2 reads YSLEER. The CDR3 is 16 amino acids. Trimming took 0 bases from V and 1 from J, leaving 10 bases between them.

The chain is built from TRBV7-8 and TRBJ2-7, with a weak D call TRBD1 (6 bases). Germline loops: CDR1 SGHVS, CDR2 FQNEAQ. Trimming shortened V by 3 bases and J by 3 bases, and 18 bases separated the two germline ends. The CDR3 length is 16 residues. The CDR3 spells CASSFGVQGRGYEQYF. The CDR3, as DNA: TGTGCCAGCAGCTTTGGTGTACAGGGAAGGGGCTACGAGCAGTACTTC.

The genes are TRBV6-5 and TRBJ1-5; 7 nucleotides agree with TRBD1. The germline V gene has CDR1 MNHEY and CDR2 SVGAGI. After removal of 6 bases from V and 7 bases from J, the junction contained 6 bases not matched to a gene. The CDR3 contains 13 residues. CDR3 residues: CASRGTAQQPQHF. The CDR3 region has the DNA TGTGCCAGCAGAGGGACAGCCCAACAGCCCCAGCATTTT.

The CDR3 nucleotides read TGCGCCAGCAGCCAAGGCTTAGAGGAAAAACTGTTTTTT. Protein: CASSQGLEEKLFF. This rearrangement joins TRBV4-1 to TRBJ1-4; unclear D gene. Germline loops: CDR1 MGHRA, CDR2 YSYEKL. The ends were cut back, 1 base at V and 8 bases at J, with 8 bases in the middle. The CDR3 spans 13 residues.

V and J are TRBV5-1 and TRBJ2-3; D call uncertain. CDR1 is SGHRS, CDR2 YFSETQ, per germline. The ends were cut back, 5 bases at V and 5 bases at J, with 12 bases in the middle. This CDR3 spans 13 amino acids. In DNA form, the CDR3 reads TGCGCCAGCAGGGTAGCCCAAGAAGATACGCAGTATTTT. Protein product: CASRVAQEDTQYF.

This clone was recorded once. The chain employs TRBV28 and TRBJ2-7; D might be TRBD1 or TRBD2, each matching 5 bases. V gave up 7 bases and J gave up 3 bases, with 10 bases separating them. This CDR3 is built from 12 residues. Looked up from germline, CDR1 is MDHEN and CDR2 is SYDVKM. DNA of the CDR3: TGTGCCAGCACAGGGACGGTCTACGAGCAGTACTTC. Residues: CASTGTVYEQYF.